The 14 T cell receptor beta chains listed next were all sequenced from one sample in a study of CD8 T cells in ankylosing spondylitis. These receptors' antigens are unknown. Study-wide points: Typical of ankylosing spondylitis blood, it appeared, was a TCR beta motif of several highly homologous variants.

Using its own MiXCR run on the 5' RACE reads, TCRdb lists one record per CDR3 protein. Counted here are fewer than 650,000 distinct CDR3 sequences, about an eighth occurring once; the ten biggest clones make up about 6.5%. The sequenced material came from blood, either unsorted or a sorted T cell fraction (not recorded which). All receptors derive from a male donor with ankylosing spondylitis.

CDR3 nucleotide sequence: TGCGCCAGCAGCCAAGGAGAGAGGGGCGCTCGCTATGGCTACACCTTC. This codes for CASSQGERGARYGYTF. V and J are TRBV4-1 and TRBJ1-2; weak D call: TRBD1 (5 bases). The V gene's germline CDR1 is MGHRA and CDR2 YSYEKL. The ends were cut back, 1 base at V and 4 bases at J, with 16 bases in the middle. The CDR3 has 16 amino acids.

This clonotype was picked up a small number of times. CDR3 DNA sequence: TGCAGTGCTGCCTCCAATCGTGGAGATACGCAGTATTTT. As protein: CSAASNRGDTQYF. The chain has TRBV20-1 and TRBJ2-3; no clear D gene. There are 13 residues in the CDR3. Trimming pared 5 bases from V and 5 bases from J, leaving 14 bases between. Looked up from germline, CDR1 is DFQATT and CDR2 is SNEGSKA (reference sequence).

CDR3 sequence (DNA): TGCAGCGTTGGGGCGGGACAGAGACTCTACGAGCAGTACTTC. As protein: CSVGAGQRLYEQYF. V and J are TRBV29-1 and TRBJ2-7, with D possibly TRBD1 on 7 matching bases. V was clipped by 4 bases and J by 3 bases, with 16 bases between them. Germline lookup yields CDR1 SQVTM and CDR2 ANQGSEA. The CDR3 is 14 amino acids.

This clonotype was picked up a small number of times. The rearrangement uses TRBV21-1 and TRBJ2-7; the table's D call TRBD1 went unverified against the DNA. TRBV21-1 is shown as a pseudogene. The CDR3 is made up of 15 amino acids. The CDR3 loop is CASSKWRDRGDEQYV. The CDR3 DNA follows: TGTGCCAGCAGCAAATGGAGGGACAGGGGGGACGAGCAGTACGTC.

The rearrangement uses TRBV20-1 and TRBJ1-5; tentatively, D is TRBD1 (5 bases). Trimming left V 4 bases short and J 5 bases short, with 9 bases between. The length of the CDR3 is 12 residues. Germline CDR1 is DFQATT and CDR2 is SNEGSKA (reference sequence). The CDR3 DNA is TGCAGTGCTACAGGGTGGGATCAGCCCCAGCATTTT. Amino acids: CSATGWDQPQHF.

The J gene is TRBJ2-5, the V gene TRBV9; 11 positions match TRBD2. The CDR3 is 15 residues long. V trimming: 0 bases; J trimming: 5 bases; junction bases outside the gene matches: 3. Germline CDR1 and CDR2: SGDLS and YYNGEE. Here the CDR3 reads CASSVDGTSGETQYF. Written as DNA, the CDR3 is TGTGCCAGCAGCGTAGACGGGACTAGCGGCGAGACCCAGTACTTC.

This clonotype has just a few counts. The CDR3: CASSVRDRDPDTQYF. As DNA, the CDR3 is TGTGCCAGCAGCGTCCGGGACAGGGATCCAGATACGCAGTATTTT. V usage is TRBV21-1 and J usage is TRBJ2-3; the table's D call, TRBD1, was not checked against the DNA. TRBV21-1 represents a pseudogene. The CDR3 loop spans 15 amino acids.

V and J are TRBV7-9 and TRBJ1-4, with 7 bases fitting TRBD1. In germline, CDR1 is SEHNR, CDR2 FQNEAQ (reference sequence). Trimming removed 5 bases from V and 8 bases from J; junction bases left unmatched: 8. The CDR3 covers 14 residues. The CDR3 DNA is TGTGCCAGCAGCCCCCGACAGGGATTCGAAAAACTGTTTTTT. Residues: CASSPRQGFEKLFF. Based on the CDR3 plus reference TRBV7-9 and TRBJ1-4, the full variable domain is DTGVSQNPRHKITKRGQNVTFRCDPISEHNRLYWYRQTLGQGPEFLTYFQNEAQLEKSRLLSDRFSAERPKGSFSTLEIQRTEQGDSAMYLCASSPRQGFEKLFFGSGTQLSVL.

The table lists this clonotype with many counts. The V call is TRBV29-1, the J call TRBJ2-1; the D call may be TRBD1 or TRBD2 (5 bases each). The V gene lost 2 bases and the J gene lost 0 bases, with 20 bases spanning the gap. The CDR3 consists of 18 residues. Per germline, CDR1 SQVTM and CDR2 ANQGSEA. In DNA, the CDR3 is TGCAGCGTTGAAAGAAGGGACCACCAGGGATTCTCCTACAATGAGCAGTTCTTC. Protein sequence: CSVERRDHQGFSYNEQFF.

The CDR3, as DNA: TGCAGTGCCCGGCTAGCGGGGACCTACAATGAGCAGTTCTTC. Amino acid sequence: CSARLAGTYNEQFF. This chain connects TRBV20-1 to TRBJ2-1; 9 positions match TRBD2. The CDR3 spans 14 residues. Germline V gene data show CDR1 as DFQATT and CDR2 as SNEGSKA (reference sequence). J lost 2 bases, V lost 6 bases, and 5 bases had no gene match.

This clonotype was seen only a few times. The chain combines TRBV5-1 with TRBJ1-2, with 10 bases identical to TRBD1. The CDR3 has 17 amino acids. CDR1 is SGHRS and CDR2 is YFSETQ in the germline V gene. J gave up 8 bases and V 0 bases, and 13 bases lay outside the gene matches. In DNA, the CDR3 is TGCGCCAGCAGCTTGGTCGTGACAGGGGGCCCGAAGGGGGGCTACACCTTC. Its protein product is CASSLVVTGGPKGGYTF. The complete variable domain, with remaining parts taken from reference TRBV5-1 and TRBJ1-2, reads KAGVTQTPRYLIKTRGQQVTLSCSPISGHRSVSWYQQTPGQGLQFLFEYFSETQRNKGNFPGRFSGRQFSNSRSEMNVSTLELGDSALYLCASSLVVTGGPKGGYTFGSGTRLTVV.

This clonotype was counted ten times or more. The CDR3 is CATSFGSVNTGELFF. The CDR3 DNA follows: TGTGCCACCAGTTTTGGATCGGTTAACACCGGGGAGCTGTTTTTT. This rearrangement joins TRBV24-1 to TRBJ2-2; D is uncertain. V lost 6 bases to trimming and J lost 2 bases, with 12 bases between them. CDR3 length: 15 residues. CDR1 and CDR2 (germline): KGHDR, SFDVKD.

This clonotype was detected a few times. The V call is TRBV3-1, the J call TRBJ2-2; D gene uncertain. Trimming left V 4 bases short and J 4 bases short, with 10 bases between. The germline gives CDR1 LGHDT, CDR2 YNNKEL (reference sequence). This CDR3 has 14 amino acids. In DNA form, the CDR3 reads TGTGCCAGCAGCCCAACGCCGGCCACCGGGGAGCTGTTTTTT. Translated: CASSPTPATGELFF.

Only a few counts were recorded for this clonotype. V usage is TRBV7-9 and J usage is TRBJ2-1; D is unresolved. The germline gives CDR1 SEHNR, CDR2 FQNEAQ (reference sequence). The CDR3 is 12 residues long. V shed 5 bases and J shed 8 bases, with 10 bases lying between them. As DNA, the CDR3 is TGTGCCAGCAGCGTGGGCCGGTATGAGCAGTTCTTC. The encoded protein is CASSVGRYEQFF.